The following is a TCR beta chain sequence with its context. The data stem from a study of T cells in Graves' hyperthyroidism and ophthalmopathy. The germline V gene encodes CDR1 DFQATT and CDR2 SNEGSKA (reference sequence). The CDR3 has 16 amino acids. Germline trimming cut 3 bases from V and 9 bases from J; bases unmatched to any gene: 16. There were TCR beta CDR3 regions amplified from RNA transcripts. The HTBI primer set served for first-round RT-PCR of the TCR CDR3. TCRdb re-called the multiplex PCR reads with MiXCR, one entry per CDR3 protein. The data hold nearly 750,000 distinct CDR3 sequences, with about 35% observed a single time.

Input material: blood. This chain uses TRBV20-1 with TRBJ2-5; 10 bases map to TRBD2. This clonotype originated in a woman aged 40-49 years with Graves' hyperthyroidism. CDR3 sequence: CSARVAGLATSRPQYF. In DNA, the CDR3 is TGCAGTGCTAGGGTAGCGGGACTAGCGACCTCCCGGCCCCAGTACTTC.